Listed here are 14 T cell receptor beta chains from one sample, sequenced in a study of cytomegalovirus exposure and HLA in healthy donors. PCR used 60 Vbeta primers and 13 Jbeta primers. Assay used: immunoSEQ multiplex PCR; TCRdb lists only in-frame clones, some missing. The top ten hold around 6.6% of the sample, which has 80,000 to 95,000 clones, approximately 63% seen once. Sequenced material: PBMCs. The receptors here all came from a woman in her twenties or thirties in good health and CMV-seronegative.

The rearrangement joins TRBV4-2 to TRBJ1-1; tentatively, D is TRBD1 (6 bases). The germline V gene encodes CDR1 LGHNA and CDR2 YNFKEQ. CDR3 size: 14 residues. The V end lost 4 bases, the J end lost 1 base, and 10 bases lay between the germline ends. CDR3 loop: CASSLDRENTEAFF. CDR3 nucleotides: TGTGCCAGCAGCCTGGACAGAGAGAACACTGAAGCTTTCTTT.

The chain carries TRBV5-1 and TRBJ1-1, with D maybe TRBD1 (5 bases). Germline CDR1 is SGHRS and CDR2 is YFSETQ. V was pared by 4 bases and J by 10 bases, with 17 bases between. CDR3 size: 13 residues. CDR3 residues: CASSPSMSQGAFF. In DNA form, the CDR3 reads TGCGCCAGCAGCCCCTCTATGAGTCAGGGAGCTTTCTTT.

The chain carries TRBV11-3 and TRBJ1-1; D may be TRBD1 (5 bases). Germline-derived CDR1 and CDR2 are SGHNT and YENEEA. The CDR3 totals 14 residues. V was clipped by 5 bases and J by 1 base, with 11 bases between them. CDR3 nucleotide sequence: TGTGCCAGCAGCCTTGGAGGGACGAACACTGAAGCTTTCTTT. It yields the protein CASSLGGTNTEAFF. Together with reference TRBV11-3 and TRBJ1-1, the CDR3 gives the full variable domain: EAGVVQSPRYKIIEKKQPVAFWCNPISGHNTLYWYLQNLGQGPELLIRYENEEAVDDSQLPKDRFSAERLKGVDSTLKIQPAELGDSAVYLCASSLGGTNTEAFFGQGTRLTVV.

This sequence joins TRBV6-5 and TRBJ1-2; D possibly corresponds to TRBD1 (5 bases). The V gene lost 6 bases and the J gene lost 5 bases, with 10 bases spanning the gap. Looked up from germline, CDR1 is MNHEY and CDR2 is SVGAGI. This CDR3 is built from 12 residues. CDR3 sequence (DNA): TGTGCCAGCAGCCTTTCAGGGTATGGCTACACCTTC. Its protein product is CASSLSGYGYTF.

The rearrangement uses TRBV4-1 and TRBJ1-2, with TRBD1 matching 8 bases. Losses at the gene ends were 4 bases for V and 7 bases for J; bases not matched to a gene: 5. Germline values: CDR1 MGHRA, CDR2 YSYEKL. This CDR3 contains 13 residues. This CDR3 reads CASSPDRGSGYTF. The CDR3 DNA is TGCGCCAGCAGCCCTGACAGGGGTTCTGGCTACACCTTC.

The gene calls are TRBV9 and TRBJ2-1; TRBD2 agrees at 12 bases. The germline gives CDR1 SGDLS, CDR2 YYNGEE. With 0 bases clipped from V and 9 bases from J, the junction kept 7 bases outside the gene matches. CDR3 length: 16 residues. In DNA, the CDR3 is TGTGCCAGCAGCGTAGGACTAGCGGGAGTTGGGGGTGAGCAGTTCTTC. It is translated as CASSVGLAGVGGEQFF.

The chain has TRBV7-9 and TRBJ1-1; weak D call: TRBD1 (6 bases). The CDR3 is 14 amino acids. V lost 5 bases, J lost 4 bases, and 14 bases lay in between. Germline loops: CDR1 SEHNR, CDR2 FQNEAQ (reference sequence). CDR3 sequence: CASSPGQLLTEAFF. The CDR3 nucleotides are TGTGCCAGCAGCCCAGGACAGCTGCTCACTGAAGCTTTCTTT.

The rearrangement uses TRBV6-5 and TRBJ2-1; 11 bases agree with TRBD2. With 2 bases clipped from V and 6 bases from J, the junction kept 6 bases outside the gene matches. CDR1 and CDR2 (germline): MNHEY, SVGAGI. This CDR3 has 16 amino acids. The CDR3 sequence: CASSYLTSGRSNEQFF. The DNA for the CDR3 is TGTGCCAGCAGTTACCTAACTAGCGGGAGAAGCAATGAGCAGTTCTTC.

The chain combines TRBV6-5 with TRBJ1-1, with D hard to call. Trimming cost V 2 bases and J 11 bases, with 9 bases left between them. CDR3 length: 11 residues. CDR1 and CDR2 from the germline V gene are MNHEY and SVGAGI. CDR3 sequence: CASSYVGGAFF. The CDR3 DNA reads TGTGCCAGCAGTTACGTAGGCGGGGCTTTCTTT.

This chain connects TRBV15 to TRBJ1-3; 7 nucleotides match TRBD1. CDR3 length equals 14 residues. V lost 7 bases, J lost 2 bases, and 5 bases stayed unmatched. Germline values: CDR1 LNHNV, CDR2 YYDKDF (reference sequence). CDR3 in amino acids: CATTRGGPGNTIYF. The CDR3 DNA follows: TGTGCCACCACCAGGGGGGGGCCTGGAAACACCATATATTTT.

The chain links TRBV10-2 to TRBJ2-2; 8 bases match TRBD1. V lost 7 bases, J lost 2 bases, and 6 bases stayed unmatched. From germline, CDR1 is WSHSY and CDR2 SAAADI. There are 15 residues in the CDR3. Here the CDR3 DNA reads TGCGCCAGCACCTGGGACAGGAGCAACACCGGGGAGCTGTTTTTT. Encoded protein: CASTWDRSNTGELFF.

CDR3 protein: CASSIDFGGISTEAFF. Written as DNA, the CDR3 is TGTGCCAGTAGTATAGATTTCGGGGGAATTAGCACTGAAGCTTTCTTT. V usage is TRBV19 and J usage is TRBJ1-1; TRBD1 is a possible D gene (5 bases). Looked up from germline, CDR1 is LNHDA and CDR2 is SQIVND (reference sequence). V gave up 0 bases and J gave up 4 bases, with 15 bases separating them. The CDR3 consists of 16 residues.

This clone was recorded a few times. This chain joins TRBV11-3 and TRBJ2-3; TRBD2 matches at 7 bases. After removal of 0 bases from V and 2 bases from J, the junction contained 5 bases not matched to a gene. Germline V gene data show CDR1 as SGHNT and CDR2 as YENEEA. The CDR3 length is 16 residues. The DNA for the CDR3 is TGTGCCAGCAGCTTAGATGGCGGGAGTAACACAGATACGCAGTATTTT. Residues: CASSLDGGSNTDTQYF.

V is TRBV30 and J is TRBJ2-5; no clear D. Germline lookup yields CDR1 GTSNPN and CDR2 SVGIG (reference sequence). The CDR3 spans 11 residues. V lost 4 bases and J lost 4, with 7 bases in between. The CDR3 region is CAWKNRETQYF. In DNA, the CDR3 is TGTGCCTGGAAAAATAGAGAGACCCAGTACTTC.